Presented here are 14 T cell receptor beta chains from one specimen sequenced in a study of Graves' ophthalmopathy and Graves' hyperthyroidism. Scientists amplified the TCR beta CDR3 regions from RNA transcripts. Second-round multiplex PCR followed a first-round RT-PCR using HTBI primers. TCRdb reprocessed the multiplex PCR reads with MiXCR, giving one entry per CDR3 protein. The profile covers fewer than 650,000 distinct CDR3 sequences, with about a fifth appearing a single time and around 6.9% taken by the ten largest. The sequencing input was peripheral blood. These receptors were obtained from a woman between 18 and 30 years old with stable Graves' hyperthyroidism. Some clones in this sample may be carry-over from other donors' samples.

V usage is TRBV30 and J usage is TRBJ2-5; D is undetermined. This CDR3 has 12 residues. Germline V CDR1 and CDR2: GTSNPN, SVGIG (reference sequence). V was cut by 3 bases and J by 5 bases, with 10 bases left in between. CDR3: CAWRGTGETQYF. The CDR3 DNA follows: TGTGCCTGGAGGGGTACCGGCGAGACCCAGTACTTC.

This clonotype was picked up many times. The CDR3, as DNA: TGTGCCAGCAGTTCATTGGGGCGCGGCTACACCTTC. As protein: CASSSLGRGYTF. This chain joins TRBV6-5 and TRBJ1-2; the D gene is possibly TRBD1 (5 bases). V lost 4 bases, J lost 8 bases, and 11 bases lay in between. Germline loops: CDR1 MNHEY, CDR2 SVGAGI. The length of the CDR3 is 12 residues.

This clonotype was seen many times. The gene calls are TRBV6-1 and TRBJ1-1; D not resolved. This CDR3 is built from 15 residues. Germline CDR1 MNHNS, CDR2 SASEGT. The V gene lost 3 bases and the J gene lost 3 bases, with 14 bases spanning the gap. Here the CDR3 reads CASSDPLFDYTEAFF. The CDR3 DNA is TGTGCCAGCAGTGACCCTTTGTTTGATTACACTGAAGCTTTCTTT.

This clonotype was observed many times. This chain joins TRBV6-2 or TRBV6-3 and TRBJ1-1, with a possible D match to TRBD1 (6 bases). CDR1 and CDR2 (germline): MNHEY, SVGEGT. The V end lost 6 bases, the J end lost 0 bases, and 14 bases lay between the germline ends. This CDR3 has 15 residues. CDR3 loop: CASRHRTAMNTEAFF. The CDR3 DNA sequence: TGTGCCAGCAGGCACCGGACAGCCATGAACACTGAAGCTTTCTTT.

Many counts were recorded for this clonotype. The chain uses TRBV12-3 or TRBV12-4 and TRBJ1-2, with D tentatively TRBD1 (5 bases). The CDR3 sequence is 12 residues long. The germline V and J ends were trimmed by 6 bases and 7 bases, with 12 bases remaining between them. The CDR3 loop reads CASRKGLGGYTF. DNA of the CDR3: TGTGCCAGCAGGAAGGGGCTCGGTGGCTACACCTTC.

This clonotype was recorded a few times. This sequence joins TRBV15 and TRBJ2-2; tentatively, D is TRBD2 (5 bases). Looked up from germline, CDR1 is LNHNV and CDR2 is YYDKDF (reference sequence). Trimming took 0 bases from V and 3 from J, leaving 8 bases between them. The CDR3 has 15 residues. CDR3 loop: CATSRERGYTGELFF. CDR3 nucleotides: TGTGCCACCAGCAGAGAAAGAGGGTACACCGGGGAGCTGTTTTTT.

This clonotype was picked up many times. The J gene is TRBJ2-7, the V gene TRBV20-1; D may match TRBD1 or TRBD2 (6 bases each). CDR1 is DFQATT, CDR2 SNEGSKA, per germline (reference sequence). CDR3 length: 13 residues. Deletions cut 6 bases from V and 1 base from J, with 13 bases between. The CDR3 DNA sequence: TGCAGTGCAGTGGGGGGCTTATCCTACGAGCAGTACTTC. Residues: CSAVGGLSYEQYF.

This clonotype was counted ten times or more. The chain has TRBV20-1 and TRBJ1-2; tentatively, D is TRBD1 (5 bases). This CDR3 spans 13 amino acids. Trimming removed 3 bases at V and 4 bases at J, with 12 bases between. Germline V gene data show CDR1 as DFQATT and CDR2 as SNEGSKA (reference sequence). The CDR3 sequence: CSARQSQGYGYTF. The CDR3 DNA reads TGCAGTGCTAGGCAGAGTCAGGGCTATGGCTACACCTTC.

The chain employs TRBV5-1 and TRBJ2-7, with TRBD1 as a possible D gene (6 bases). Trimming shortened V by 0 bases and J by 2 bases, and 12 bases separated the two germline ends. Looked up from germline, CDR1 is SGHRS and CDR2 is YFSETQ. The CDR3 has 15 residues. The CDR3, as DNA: TGCGCCAGCAGCTTGGTGTCACAGGGACCCTACGAGCAGTACTTC. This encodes CASSLVSQGPYEQYF.

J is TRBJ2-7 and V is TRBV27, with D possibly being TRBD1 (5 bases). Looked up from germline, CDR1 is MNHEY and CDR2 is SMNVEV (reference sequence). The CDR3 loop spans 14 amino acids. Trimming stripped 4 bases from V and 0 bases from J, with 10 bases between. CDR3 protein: CASSSFDSSYEQYF. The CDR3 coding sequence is TGTGCCAGCAGTTCCTTCGACAGCTCCTACGAGCAGTACTTC.

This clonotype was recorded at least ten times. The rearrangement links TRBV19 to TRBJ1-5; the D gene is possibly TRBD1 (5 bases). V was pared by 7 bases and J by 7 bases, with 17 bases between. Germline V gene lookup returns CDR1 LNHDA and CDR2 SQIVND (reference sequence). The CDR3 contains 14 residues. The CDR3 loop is CASTVSGGDQPQHF. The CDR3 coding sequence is TGTGCCAGTACTGTATCTGGGGGAGACCAGCCCCAGCATTTT.

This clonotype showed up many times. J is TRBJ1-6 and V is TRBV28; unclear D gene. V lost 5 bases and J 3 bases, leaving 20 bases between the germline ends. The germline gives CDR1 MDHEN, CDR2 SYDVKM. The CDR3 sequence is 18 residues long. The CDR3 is CASSPHVTESLYNSPLHF. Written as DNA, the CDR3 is TGTGCCAGCAGTCCACACGTTACAGAGTCCCTCTATAATTCACCCCTCCACTTT.

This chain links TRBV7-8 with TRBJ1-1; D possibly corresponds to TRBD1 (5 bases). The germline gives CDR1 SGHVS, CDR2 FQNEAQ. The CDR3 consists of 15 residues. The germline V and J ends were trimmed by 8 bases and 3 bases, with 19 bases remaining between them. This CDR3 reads CASRTRQGGDTEAFF. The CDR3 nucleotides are TGTGCCAGCCGAACTCGGCAGGGAGGCGACACTGAAGCTTTCTTT.

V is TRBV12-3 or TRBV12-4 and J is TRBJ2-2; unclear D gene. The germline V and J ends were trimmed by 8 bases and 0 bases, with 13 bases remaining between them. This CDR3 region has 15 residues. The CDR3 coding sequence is TGTGCCAGCTGGGCTCGGAACGCGAACACCGGGGAGCTGTTTTTT. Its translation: CASWARNANTGELFF.